Reported below is one TCR beta chain. No antigen is known for it. The data were obtained in a study of CD8 T cells in Susac syndrome. General study findings and limits: The relatively small number of individuals in the TCR sequencing and HLA analysis was acknowledged by the study.

The multiple sclerosis controls consisted of treatment-naive patients with relapsing-remitting disease, either stable or active. It was with random hexamers that about 0.45 to 1 ug RNA was reverse transcribed. Amplification of TCR beta CDR3 spanned 54 Vbeta and 13 Jbeta via immunoSEQ multiplex PCR. One entry per CDR3 protein results from TCRdb running MiXCR on the immunoSEQ multiplex PCR reads. The table shows about 210,000 distinct CDR3 sequences, with 95% occurring only once. The TCR was taken from a human donor with multiple sclerosis. The sequencing input was CD4+ T cells from PBMCs.

CDR3 residues: CASSLPGYGYTF. CDR3 bases: TGTGCCAGCAGCCTTCCCGGCTATGGCTACACCTTC. The chain combines TRBV27 with TRBJ1-2; D gene ambiguous. Trimming removed 6 bases from V and 4 bases from J, with 9 bases in between. CDR3 length: 12 residues. Looked up from germline, CDR1 is MNHEY and CDR2 is SMNVEV (reference sequence).